The next 10 T cell receptor beta chains were all read from a single sample in a study of T cells in Graves' hyperthyroidism and ophthalmopathy. Amplified TCR beta CDR3 regions derived from RNA transcripts. HTBI primers were the set used in a first-round RT-PCR of the TCR CDR3. MiXCR, applied by TCRdb to the multiplex PCR reads, yields one record per CDR3 protein. This sample carries 750,000 to 950,000 distinct CDR3 sequences, over 35% of them seen once, and the ten largest clones take about 8.9%. The sequenced sample consisted of blood. Every receptor here comes from a young man with Graves' hyperthyroidism.

The chain recombines TRBV10-3 with TRBJ1-4; 11 nucleotides match TRBD1. The CDR3 sequence is 12 residues long. Germline values: CDR1 ENHRY, CDR2 SYGVKD. J lost 10 bases, V lost 10 bases, and 5 bases had no gene match. The CDR3 sequence: CATGTGGRKLFF. The CDR3, as DNA: TGTGCCACCGGGACAGGGGGTCGAAAACTGTTTTTT.

This clonotype was counted at least ten times. The rearrangement links TRBV6-5 to TRBJ2-5; D assignment may be TRBD1 or TRBD2 (5 bases each). Germline V gives CDR1 MNHEY, CDR2 SVGAGI. The CDR3 extends over 15 amino acids. Trimming took off 2 bases at V and 5 bases at J, with 15 bases between the two ends. The CDR3 region has the DNA TGTGCCAGCAGTTACGACCTCGGGGCGAGGGAGACCCAGTACTTC. Amino acids: CASSYDLGARETQYF.

This clonotype was observed a single time. This chain connects TRBV5-1 to TRBJ1-1, with 8 bases fitting TRBD1. The junction had 12 bases not matched to a gene; V was cut back by 4 bases and J by 4 bases. CDR1 and CDR2 from the germline V gene are SGHRS and YFSETQ. There are 16 residues in the CDR3. CDR3 sequence reads: CASSPGTGRGGTEAFF. In nucleotides, the CDR3 is TGCGCCAGCAGCCCCGGGACAGGAAGAGGGGGCACTGAAGCTTTCTTT. Full variable domain (rest looked up from reference TRBV5-1 and TRBJ1-1): KAGVTQTPRYLIKTRGQQVTLSCSPISGHRSVSWYQQTPGQGLQFLFEYFSETQRNKGNFPGRFSGRQFSNSRSEMNVSTLELGDSALYLCASSPGTGRGGTEAFFGQGTRLTVV.

Worth noting for this clonotype: This may be a read error: a much more frequent sequence differs by one nucleotide. For the CDR3, the DNA is TGCCGCGTGATAGGGACAGGCGATGAAAATGAAAAACTGTTTTTT. Its protein is CRVIGTGDENEKLFF. The chain combines TRBV29-1 with TRBJ1-4; 8 bases align to TRBD1. The CDR3 contains 15 residues. CDR1 is SQVTM, CDR2 ANQGSEA, per germline.

This clonotype has ten or more counts. The rearrangement links TRBV5-5 to TRBJ2-7; D ambiguous. CDR3 length: 11 residues. Germline V lookup: CDR1 SGHKS, CDR2 YYEKEE (reference sequence). V was shortened by 6 bases and J by 3 bases, with 7 bases between the two germline ends. As DNA, the CDR3 is TGTGCCAGCACCGACGGCTACGAGCAGTACTTC. Its protein is CASTDGYEQYF. The full variable domain, rest sourced from reference TRBV5-5 and TRBJ2-7, is DAGVTQSPTHLIKTRGQQVTLRCSPISGHKSVSWYQQVLGQGPQFIFQYYEKEERGRGNFPDRFSARQFPNYSSELNVNALLLGDSALYLCASTDGYEQYFGPGTRLTVT.

The table lists this clonotype with many counts. CDR3 sequence: CSAWRATEAFF. DNA for the CDR3: TGCAGCGCGTGGAGGGCAACTGAAGCTTTCTTT. This chain uses TRBV29-1 with TRBJ1-1; D unclear. The length of the CDR3 is 11 residues. Trimming left V 7 bases short and J 5 bases short, with 11 bases between. Germline values: CDR1 SQVTM, CDR2 ANQGSEA.

There are a few counts of this clonotype. CDR3 sequence reads: CASGDSYYGYTF. The CDR3 DNA reads TGTGCCAGCGGGGACAGTTACTATGGCTACACCTTC. This sequence joins TRBV6-5 and TRBJ1-2, with 7 bases that match TRBD1. This CDR3 spans 12 amino acids. V dropped 8 bases and J dropped 3; count of bases not matched to a gene: 3. Germline V CDR1 and CDR2: MNHEY, SVGAGI.

V is TRBV9 and J is TRBJ2-7, with 14 nucleotides matching TRBD2. The V gene end was trimmed by 3 bases and the J gene end by 1 base; junction bases not matched to a gene: 6. From germline, CDR1 is SGDLS and CDR2 YYNGEE. The CDR3 covers 17 residues. CDR3 nucleotide sequence: TGTGCCAGCAGCGCTGGACTAGCGGGGGGTCCATCCTACGAGCAGTACTTC. As protein: CASSAGLAGGPSYEQYF.

The rearrangement joins TRBV10-3 to TRBJ1-2; no definite D call. The CDR3 extends over 14 amino acids. The V and J ends lost 0 bases and 5 bases respectively, with 10 bases between them. Germline V gene lookup returns CDR1 ENHRY and CDR2 SYGVKD. The DNA for the CDR3 is TGTGCCATCAGTGAGTCCGGCAGGCTATATGGCTACACCTTC. Protein sequence: CAISESGRLYGYTF.

V is TRBV10-1 and J is TRBJ2-7; 7 bases are a match to TRBD1. The CDR3 length is 13 residues. Germline trimming cut 8 bases from V and 3 bases from J; bases unmatched to any gene: 7. Germline lookup yields CDR1 WNHNN and CDR2 SYGVQD (reference sequence). For the CDR3, the DNA is TGCGCCAGCCCCGGGACAGCTATCTACGAGCAGTACTTC. The encoded protein is CASPGTAIYEQYF.